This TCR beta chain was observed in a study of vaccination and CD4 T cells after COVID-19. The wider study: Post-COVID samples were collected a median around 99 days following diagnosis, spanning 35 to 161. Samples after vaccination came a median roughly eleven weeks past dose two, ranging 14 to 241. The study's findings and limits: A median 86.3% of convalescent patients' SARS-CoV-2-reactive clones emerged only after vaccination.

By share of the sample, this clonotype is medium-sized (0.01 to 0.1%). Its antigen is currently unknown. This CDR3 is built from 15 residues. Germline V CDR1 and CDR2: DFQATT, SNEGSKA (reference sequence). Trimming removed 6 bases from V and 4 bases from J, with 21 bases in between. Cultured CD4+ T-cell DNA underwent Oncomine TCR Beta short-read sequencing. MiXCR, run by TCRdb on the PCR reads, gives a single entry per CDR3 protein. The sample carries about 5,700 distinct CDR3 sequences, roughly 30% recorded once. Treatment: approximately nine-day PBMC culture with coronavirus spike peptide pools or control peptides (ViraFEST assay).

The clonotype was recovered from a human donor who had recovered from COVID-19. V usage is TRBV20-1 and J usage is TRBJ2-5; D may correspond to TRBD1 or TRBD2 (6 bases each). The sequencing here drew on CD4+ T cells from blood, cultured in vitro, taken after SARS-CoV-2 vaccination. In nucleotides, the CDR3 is TGCAGTGCCCTGAGGGGGGCCGGAGTCGGAGAGACCCAGTACTTC. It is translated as CSALRGAGVGETQYF.